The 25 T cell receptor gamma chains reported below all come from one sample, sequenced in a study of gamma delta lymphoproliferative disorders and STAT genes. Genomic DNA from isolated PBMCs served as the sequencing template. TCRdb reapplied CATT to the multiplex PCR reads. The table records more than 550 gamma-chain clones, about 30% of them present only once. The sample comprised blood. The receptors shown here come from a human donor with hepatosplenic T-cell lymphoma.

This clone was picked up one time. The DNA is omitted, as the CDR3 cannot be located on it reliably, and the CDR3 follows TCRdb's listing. The CDR3 sequence is CTTVPAGLGSTQRFFGPYYKKLF. The V gene is given as TRGV11, and no J gene call is available. TRGV11 counts as an open reading frame of uncertain function. The CDR3 spans 23 residues, counting both ends.

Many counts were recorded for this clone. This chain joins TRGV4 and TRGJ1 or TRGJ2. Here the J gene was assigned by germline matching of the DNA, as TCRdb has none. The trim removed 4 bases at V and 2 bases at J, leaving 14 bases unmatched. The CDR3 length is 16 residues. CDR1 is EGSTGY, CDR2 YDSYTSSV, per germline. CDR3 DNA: TGTGCCACCTGGGACGGGCCTAGCATGGATTATTATAAGAAACTCTTT. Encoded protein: CATWDGPSMDYYKKLF.

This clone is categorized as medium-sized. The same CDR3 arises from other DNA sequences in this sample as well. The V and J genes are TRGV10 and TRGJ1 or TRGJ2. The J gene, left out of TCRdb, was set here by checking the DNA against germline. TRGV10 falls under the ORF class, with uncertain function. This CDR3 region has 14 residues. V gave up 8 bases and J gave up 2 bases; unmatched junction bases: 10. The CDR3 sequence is CAAWDYYDYYKKLF. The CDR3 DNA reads TGTGCTGCGTGGGATTATTACGATTATTATAAGAAACTCTTT.

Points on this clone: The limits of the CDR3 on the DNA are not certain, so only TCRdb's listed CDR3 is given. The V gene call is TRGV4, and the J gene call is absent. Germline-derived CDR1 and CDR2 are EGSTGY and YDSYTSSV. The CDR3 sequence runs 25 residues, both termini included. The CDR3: CAILLKMTLESITVPPGMAGDKKLF.

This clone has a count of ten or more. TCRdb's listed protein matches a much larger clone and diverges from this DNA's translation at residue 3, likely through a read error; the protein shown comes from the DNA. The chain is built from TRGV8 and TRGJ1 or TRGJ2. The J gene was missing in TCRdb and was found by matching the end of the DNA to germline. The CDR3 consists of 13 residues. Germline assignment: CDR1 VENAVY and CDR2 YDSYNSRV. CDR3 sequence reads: CANWDSSYYKKLF. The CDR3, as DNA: TGTGCCAACTGGGATAGTTCGTATTATAAGAAACTCTTT.

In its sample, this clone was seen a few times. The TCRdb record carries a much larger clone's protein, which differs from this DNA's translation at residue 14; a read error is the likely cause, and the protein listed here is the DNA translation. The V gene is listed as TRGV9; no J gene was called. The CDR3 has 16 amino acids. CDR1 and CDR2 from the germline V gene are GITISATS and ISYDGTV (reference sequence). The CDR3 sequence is CALWEVRELGKKIRVF. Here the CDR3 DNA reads TGTGCCTTGTGGGAGGTCCGGGAGTTGGGCAAAAAAATCAGGGTATTT.

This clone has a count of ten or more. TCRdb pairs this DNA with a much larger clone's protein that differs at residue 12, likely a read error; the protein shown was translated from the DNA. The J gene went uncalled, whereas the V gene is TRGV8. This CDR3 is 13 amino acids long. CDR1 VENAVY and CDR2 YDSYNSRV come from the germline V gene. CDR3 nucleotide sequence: TGTGCCACCTGGGATAGTTCGTATTATAAGAAAATCTTT. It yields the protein CATWDSSYYKKIF.

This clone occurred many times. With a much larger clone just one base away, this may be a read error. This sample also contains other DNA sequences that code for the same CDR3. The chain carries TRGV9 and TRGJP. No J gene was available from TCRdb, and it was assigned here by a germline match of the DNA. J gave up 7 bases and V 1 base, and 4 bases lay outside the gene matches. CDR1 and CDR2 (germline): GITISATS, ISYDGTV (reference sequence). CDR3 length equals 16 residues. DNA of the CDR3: TGTGCCTTGTGGGAGGTCAGGGAGTTGGGCAAAAAAATCAAGGTATTT. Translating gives CALWEVRELGKKIKVF.

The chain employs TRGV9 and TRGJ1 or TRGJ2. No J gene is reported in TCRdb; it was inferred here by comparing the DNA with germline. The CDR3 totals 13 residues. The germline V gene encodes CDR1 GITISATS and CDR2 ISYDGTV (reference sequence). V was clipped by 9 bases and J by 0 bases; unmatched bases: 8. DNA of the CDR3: TGTGCCTTGAGGATCTCGAATTATTATAAGAAACTCTTT. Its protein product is CALRISNYYKKLF.

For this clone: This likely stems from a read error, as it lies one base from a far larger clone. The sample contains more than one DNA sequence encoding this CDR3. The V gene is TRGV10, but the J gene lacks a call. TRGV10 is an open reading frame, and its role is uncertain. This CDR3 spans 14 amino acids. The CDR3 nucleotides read TGTGCTGCGTGGGATCTCTGCGCTTATTATAAGAAACTTTTT. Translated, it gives CAAWDLCAYYKKLF.

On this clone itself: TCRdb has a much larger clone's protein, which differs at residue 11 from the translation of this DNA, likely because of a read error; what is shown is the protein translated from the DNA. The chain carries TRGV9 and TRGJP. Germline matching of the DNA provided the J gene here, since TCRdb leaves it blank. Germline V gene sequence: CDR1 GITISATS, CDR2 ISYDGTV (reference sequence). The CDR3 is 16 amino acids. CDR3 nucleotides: TGTGCCTTGTGGGAGGTGCAAGAGTTGGGCATAAAAATCAAGGTATTT. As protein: CALWEVQELGIKIKVF.

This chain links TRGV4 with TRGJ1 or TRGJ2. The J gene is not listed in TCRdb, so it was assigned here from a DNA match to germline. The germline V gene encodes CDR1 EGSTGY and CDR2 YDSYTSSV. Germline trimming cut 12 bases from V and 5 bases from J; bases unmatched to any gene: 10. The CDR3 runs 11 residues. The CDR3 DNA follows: TGTGCCCCGCCACCTGATTATAAGAAACTCTTT. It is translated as CAPPPDYKKLF.

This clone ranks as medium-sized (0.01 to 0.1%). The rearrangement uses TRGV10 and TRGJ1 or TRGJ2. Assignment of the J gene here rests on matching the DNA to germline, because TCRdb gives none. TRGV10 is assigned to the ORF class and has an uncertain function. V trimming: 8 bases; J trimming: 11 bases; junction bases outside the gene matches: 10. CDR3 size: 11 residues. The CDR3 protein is CAAWDLGEKLF. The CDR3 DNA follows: TGTGCTGCGTGGGATTTGGGCGAGAAACTCTTT.

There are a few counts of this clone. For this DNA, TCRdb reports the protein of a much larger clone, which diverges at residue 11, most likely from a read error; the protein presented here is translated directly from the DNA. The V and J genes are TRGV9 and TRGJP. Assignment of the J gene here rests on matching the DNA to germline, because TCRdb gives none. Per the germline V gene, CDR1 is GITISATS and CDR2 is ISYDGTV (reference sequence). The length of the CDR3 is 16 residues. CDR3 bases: TGTGCCTTGTGGGAGGTCCGGGAGTTGGGCATAAAAATCAAGGTATTT. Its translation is CALWEVRELGIKIKVF.

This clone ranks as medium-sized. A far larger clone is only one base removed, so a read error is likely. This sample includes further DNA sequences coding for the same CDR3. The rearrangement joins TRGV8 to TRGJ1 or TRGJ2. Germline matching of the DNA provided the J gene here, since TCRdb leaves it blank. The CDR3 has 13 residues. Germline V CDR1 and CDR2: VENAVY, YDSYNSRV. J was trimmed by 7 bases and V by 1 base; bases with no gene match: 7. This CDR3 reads CATWDSSYYKKLF. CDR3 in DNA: TGTGCCACCTGGGATAGTTCGTACTATAAGAAACTCTTT.

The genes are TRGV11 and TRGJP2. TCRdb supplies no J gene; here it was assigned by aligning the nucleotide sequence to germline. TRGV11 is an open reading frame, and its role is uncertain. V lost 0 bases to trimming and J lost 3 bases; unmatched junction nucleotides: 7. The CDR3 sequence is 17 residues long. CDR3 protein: CACWIRHVWGSDWIKTF. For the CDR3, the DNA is TGTGCCTGCTGGATTAGGCACGTCTGGGGTAGTGATTGGATCAAGACGTTT.

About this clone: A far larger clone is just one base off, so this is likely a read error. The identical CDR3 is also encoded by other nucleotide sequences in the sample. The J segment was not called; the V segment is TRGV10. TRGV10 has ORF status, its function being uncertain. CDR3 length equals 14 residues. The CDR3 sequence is CAAWDYYDYYKKLF. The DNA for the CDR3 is TGTGCTGCGTGGGATTATTACGATTATTATAAGAAGCTCTTT.

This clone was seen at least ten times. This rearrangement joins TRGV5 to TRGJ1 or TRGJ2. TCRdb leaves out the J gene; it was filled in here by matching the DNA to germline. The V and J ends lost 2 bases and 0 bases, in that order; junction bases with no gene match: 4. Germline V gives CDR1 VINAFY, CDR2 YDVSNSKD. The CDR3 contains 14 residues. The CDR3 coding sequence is TGTGCCACCTGGGACAAACCGAATTATTATAAGAAACTCTTT. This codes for CATWDKPNYYKKLF.

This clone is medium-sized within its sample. DNA for the CDR3: TGTGCCACCTGGGACGGGCGTTTGGAGAAACTCTTT. It is translated as CATWDGRLEKLF. This chain uses TRGV2 with TRGJ1 or TRGJ2. The J gene, not given by TCRdb, was assigned here from a germline match of the nucleotide sequence. The V gene's germline CDR1 is EGSNGY and CDR2 YDSYNSKV. Trimming took 0 bases from V and 11 from J; bases not matched to a gene: 7. This CDR3 has 12 residues.

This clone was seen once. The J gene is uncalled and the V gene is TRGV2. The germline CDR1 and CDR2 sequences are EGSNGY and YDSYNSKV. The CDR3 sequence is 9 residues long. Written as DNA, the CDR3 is TGTGCCACCTGGTCGTACAAACTCTTT. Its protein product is CATWSYKLF.

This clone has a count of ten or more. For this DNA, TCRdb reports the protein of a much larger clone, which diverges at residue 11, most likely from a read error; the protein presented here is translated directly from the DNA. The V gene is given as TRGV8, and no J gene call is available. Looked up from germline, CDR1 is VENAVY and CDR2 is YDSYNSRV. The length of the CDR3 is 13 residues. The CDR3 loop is CATWDSSYYKQLF. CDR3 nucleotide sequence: TGTGCCACCTGGGATAGTTCGTATTATAAGCAACTCTTT.

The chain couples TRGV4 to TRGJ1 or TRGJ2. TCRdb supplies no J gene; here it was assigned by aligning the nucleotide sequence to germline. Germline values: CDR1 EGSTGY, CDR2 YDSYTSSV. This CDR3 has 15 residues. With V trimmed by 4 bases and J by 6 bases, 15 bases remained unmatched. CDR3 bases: TGTGCCACCTGGGAGAAGGGGAAATTACTTTATAAGAAACTCTTT. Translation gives CATWEKGKLLYKKLF.

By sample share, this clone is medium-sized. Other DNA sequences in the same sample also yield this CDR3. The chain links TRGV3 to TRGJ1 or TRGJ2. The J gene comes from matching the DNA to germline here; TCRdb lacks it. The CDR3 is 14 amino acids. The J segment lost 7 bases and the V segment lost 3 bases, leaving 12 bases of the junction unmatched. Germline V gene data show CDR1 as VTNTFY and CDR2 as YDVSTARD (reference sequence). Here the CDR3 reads CATWDGWSLYKKLF. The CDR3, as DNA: TGTGCCACCTGGGACGGTTGGAGTCTGTATAAGAAACTCTTT.

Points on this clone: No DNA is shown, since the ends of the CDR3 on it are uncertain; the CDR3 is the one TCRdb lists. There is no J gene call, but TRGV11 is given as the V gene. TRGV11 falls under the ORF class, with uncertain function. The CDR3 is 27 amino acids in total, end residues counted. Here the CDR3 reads CACWIRQHSTLFRSFIIRNYLAVEQHF.

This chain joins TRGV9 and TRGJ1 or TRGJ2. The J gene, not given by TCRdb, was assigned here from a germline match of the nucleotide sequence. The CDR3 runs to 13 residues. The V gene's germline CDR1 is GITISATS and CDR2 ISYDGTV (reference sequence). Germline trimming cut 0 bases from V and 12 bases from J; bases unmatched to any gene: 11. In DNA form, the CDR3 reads TGTGCCTTGTGGGAGGTGAAGGGGGAACGGAAACTCTTT. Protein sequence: CALWEVKGERKLF.